Given below is one T cell receptor beta chain in context. The length of the CDR3 is 16 residues. CDR1 and CDR2 from the germline V gene are SGHAT and FQNNGV. V gave up 0 bases and J gave up 4 bases, with 13 bases separating them. In the original processing: Reference gene primer amplification gave nucleated cell count estimates. Clones were read by immunoSEQ multiplex PCR, and TCRdb kept only the in-frame ones, dropping some. The V and J calls and clone size are taken from that table; D and trimming were inferred from the DNA. The data show about 34,000 clones, roughly 80% seen once. This entry comes from a study of blood T cell repertoires in COVID-19.

This sequence was found in a human donor in a cohort sampled during active COVID-19. The J gene is TRBJ2-4, the V gene TRBV11-2; a possible D gene is TRBD2 (7 bases). The sample was peripheral blood. CDR3 DNA sequence: TGTGCCAGCAGCTTAGATCCCGGGGGGCCGAAAAACATTCAGTACTTC. This codes for CASSLDPGGPKNIQYF. The variable domain in full, completed from reference TRBV11-2 and TRBJ2-4, reads EAGVAQSPRYKIIEKRQSVAFWCNPISGHATLYWYQQILGQGPKLLIQFQNNGVVDDSQLPKDRFSAERLKGVDSTLKIQPAKLEDSAVYLCASSLDPGGPKNIQYFGAGTRLSVL.